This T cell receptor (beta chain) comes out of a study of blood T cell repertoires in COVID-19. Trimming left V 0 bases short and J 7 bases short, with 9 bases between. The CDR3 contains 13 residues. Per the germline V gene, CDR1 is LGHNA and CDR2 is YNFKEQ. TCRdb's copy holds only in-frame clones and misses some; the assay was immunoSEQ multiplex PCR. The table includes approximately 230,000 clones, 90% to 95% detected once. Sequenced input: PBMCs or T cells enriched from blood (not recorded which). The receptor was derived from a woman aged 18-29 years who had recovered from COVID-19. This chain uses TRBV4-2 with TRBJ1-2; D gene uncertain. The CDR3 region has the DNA TGTGCCAGCAGCCAAGATCCAGGATTTGGCTACACCTTC. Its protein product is CASSQDPGFGYTF.